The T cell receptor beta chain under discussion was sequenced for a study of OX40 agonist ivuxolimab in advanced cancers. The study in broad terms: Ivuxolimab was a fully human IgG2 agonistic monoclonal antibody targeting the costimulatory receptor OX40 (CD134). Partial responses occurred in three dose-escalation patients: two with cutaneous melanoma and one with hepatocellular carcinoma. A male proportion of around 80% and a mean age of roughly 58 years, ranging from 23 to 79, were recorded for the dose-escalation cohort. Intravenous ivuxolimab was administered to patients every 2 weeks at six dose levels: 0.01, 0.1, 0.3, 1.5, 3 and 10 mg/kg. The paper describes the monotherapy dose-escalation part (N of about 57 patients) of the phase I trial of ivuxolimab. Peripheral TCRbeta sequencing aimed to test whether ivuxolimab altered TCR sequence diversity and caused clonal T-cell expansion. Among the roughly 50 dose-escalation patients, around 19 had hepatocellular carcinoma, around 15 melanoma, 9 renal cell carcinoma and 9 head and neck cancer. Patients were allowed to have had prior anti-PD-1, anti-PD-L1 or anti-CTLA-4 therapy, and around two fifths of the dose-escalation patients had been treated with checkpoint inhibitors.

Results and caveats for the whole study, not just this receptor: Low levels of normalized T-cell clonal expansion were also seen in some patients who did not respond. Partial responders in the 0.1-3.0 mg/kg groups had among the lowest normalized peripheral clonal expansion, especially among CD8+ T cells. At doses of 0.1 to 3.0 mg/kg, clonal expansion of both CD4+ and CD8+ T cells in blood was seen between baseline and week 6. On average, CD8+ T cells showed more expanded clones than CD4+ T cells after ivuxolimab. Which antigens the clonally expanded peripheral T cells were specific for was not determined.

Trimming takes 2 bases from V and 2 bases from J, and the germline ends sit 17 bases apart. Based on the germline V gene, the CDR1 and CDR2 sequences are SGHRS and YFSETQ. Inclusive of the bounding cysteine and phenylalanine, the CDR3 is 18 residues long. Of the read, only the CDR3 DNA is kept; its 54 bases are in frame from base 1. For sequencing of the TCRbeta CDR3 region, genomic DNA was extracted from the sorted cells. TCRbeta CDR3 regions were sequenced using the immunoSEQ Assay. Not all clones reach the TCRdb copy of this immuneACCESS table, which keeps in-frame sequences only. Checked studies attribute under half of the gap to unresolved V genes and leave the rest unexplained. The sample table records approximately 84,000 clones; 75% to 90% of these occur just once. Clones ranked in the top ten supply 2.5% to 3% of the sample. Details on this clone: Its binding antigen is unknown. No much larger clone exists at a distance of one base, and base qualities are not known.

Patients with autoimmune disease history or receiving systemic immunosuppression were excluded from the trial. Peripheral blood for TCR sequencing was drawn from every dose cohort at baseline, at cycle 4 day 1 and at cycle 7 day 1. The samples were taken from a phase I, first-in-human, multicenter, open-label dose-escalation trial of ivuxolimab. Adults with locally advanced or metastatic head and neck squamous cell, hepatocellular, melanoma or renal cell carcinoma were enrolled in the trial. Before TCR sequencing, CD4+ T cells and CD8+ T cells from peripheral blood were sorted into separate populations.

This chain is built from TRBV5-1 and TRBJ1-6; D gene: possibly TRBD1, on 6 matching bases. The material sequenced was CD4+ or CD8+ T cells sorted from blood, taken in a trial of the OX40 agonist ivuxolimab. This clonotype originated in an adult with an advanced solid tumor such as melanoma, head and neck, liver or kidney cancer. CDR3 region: CASSFGSGEKAYNSPLHF. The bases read TGCGCCAGCAGCTTCGGGTCAGGGGAGAAGGCCTATAATTCACCCCTCCACTTT.